In this sample, the clone carrying this T cell receptor beta chain turned up many times. One entry per CDR3 protein, called by TCRdb with MiXCR from the 5' RACE reads. The data hold some 80,000 distinct CDR3 sequences, with 3.5% to 5.5% observed a single time. The source of the sample is a study of neurological immune-mediated disorders. Time point meaning: longitudinal time-point 3. This CDR3 has 13 residues. V dropped 3 bases and J dropped 9 bases, with 13 bases sitting between them. Germline V gene lookup returns CDR1 SGHRS and CDR2 YFSETQ. The TCR comes from a woman in her sixties with multiple sclerosis. The sequencing sample was made of PBMCs. The V and J genes are TRBV5-1 and TRBJ2-1; no firm D call. CDR3 protein: CASSSTPKGEQFF. The CDR3 DNA reads TGCGCCAGCAGCTCGACTCCTAAGGGTGAGCAGTTCTTC.